Presented here are 30 T cell receptor beta chains from one specimen sequenced in a study of shared clonotypes between healthy human individuals. CD45RO-negative, CCR7-positively selected cells formed the naive CD8 fraction, excluding terminally differentiated effector memory CD45RA+ cells. Here immunoSEQ multiplex PCR was the method, and the copy in TCRdb shows in-frame clones only, minus some. The sample consists of hundreds of thousands of clones, approximately 96% of them appearing once. Sequencing was done on a sample of naive CD8+ T cells sorted from blood. The receptors stem from a woman aged 25-40 years in good health.

This chain joins TRBV4-1 and TRBJ1-4; TRBD1 is a possible D gene (5 bases). The germline V and J ends were trimmed by 4 bases and 4 bases, with 13 bases remaining between them. The CDR3 is made up of 15 amino acids. From germline, CDR1 is MGHRA and CDR2 YSYEKL. The CDR3 DNA follows: TGCGCCAGCAGCCGACAGACGGACGTTAATGAAAAACTGTTTTTT. Translated, it gives CASSRQTDVNEKLFF.

V usage is TRBV27 and J usage is TRBJ2-7, with D maybe TRBD1 (5 bases). The length of the CDR3 is 14 residues. Germline CDR1 MNHEY, CDR2 SMNVEV (reference sequence). V dropped 3 bases and J dropped 3 bases, with 12 bases sitting between them. The CDR3 spells CASSFGPQGYEQYF. The CDR3 nucleotides are TGTGCCAGCAGTTTCGGCCCCCAGGGCTACGAGCAGTACTTC.

This sequence joins TRBV15 and TRBJ2-1; 7 nucleotides align to TRBD2. The CDR3 length is 13 residues. V dropped 0 bases and J dropped 13; count of bases not matched to a gene: 6. The germline V gene encodes CDR1 LNHNV and CDR2 YYDKDF (reference sequence). CDR3: CATSRDLPGGQFF. The CDR3 DNA reads as TGTGCCACCAGCAGAGATCTCCCGGGAGGACAGTTCTTC. Complete variable domain (other parts from reference TRBV15 and TRBJ2-1): DAMVIQNPRYQVTQFGKPVTLSCSQTLNHNVMYWYQQKSSQAPKLLFHYYDKDFNNEADTPDNFQSRRPNTSFCFLDIRSPGLGDTAMYLCATSRDLPGGQFFGPGTRLTVL.

The J gene is TRBJ2-5, the V gene TRBV11-2, with TRBD1 as a possible D gene (6 bases). TRBJ2-7 matches the DNA end more closely, so the J call is doubtful. The CDR3 is 11 amino acids. From germline, CDR1 is SGHAT and CDR2 FQNNGV. The CDR3 reads CASQGSYEQYF. The CDR3 nucleotides read TGTGCCAGCCAGGGGTCCTACGAGCAGTACTTC.

This rearrangement joins TRBV28 to TRBJ1-5; D possibly corresponds to TRBD1 (6 bases). The V gene lost 8 bases and the J gene lost 7 bases, with 18 bases spanning the gap. Per the germline V gene, CDR1 is MDHEN and CDR2 is SYDVKM. CDR3 length: 14 amino acids. CDR3 amino acids: CASDAQGLEQPQHF. The DNA of the CDR3 is TGTGCCAGCGATGCACAGGGATTGGAACAGCCCCAGCATTTT.

This clone showed up just once. The DNA of the CDR3 is TGTGCCAGCAGGGAACTTAGCTCCTACAATGAGCAGTTCTTC. Translating it yields CASRELSSYNEQFF. This chain joins TRBV28 and TRBJ2-1; D is uncertain. CDR3 size: 14 residues. V was cut by 6 bases and J by 0 bases, with 9 bases left in between. Germline values: CDR1 MDHEN, CDR2 SYDVKM.

On this clone itself: The identical CDR3 is also encoded by other nucleotide sequences in the sample. The chain uses TRBV7-9 and TRBJ2-7, with D unresolved. The CDR3 covers 12 residues. Germline V CDR1 and CDR2: SEHNR, FQNEAQ (reference sequence). The ends were cut back, 3 bases at V and 6 bases at J, with 9 bases in the middle. CDR3 region: CASSFSSGEQYF. The CDR3 nucleotides are TGTGCCAGCAGCTTCTCGTCTGGCGAGCAGTACTTC.

This clone is a singleton in its sample. This chain joins TRBV7-9 and TRBJ1-1; D ambiguous. This CDR3 comprises 14 residues. Trimming removed 5 bases at V and 1 base at J, with 11 bases between. Germline loops: CDR1 SEHNR, CDR2 FQNEAQ (reference sequence). The CDR3 DNA is TGTGCCAGCAGCCCCCCCCACAGGAACACTGAAGCTTTCTTT. It encodes CASSPPHRNTEAFF.

This chain joins TRBV2 and TRBJ1-3; D unresolved. V was clipped by 6 bases and J by 2 bases, with 20 bases between them. The CDR3 covers 17 residues. Germline assignment: CDR1 SNHLY and CDR2 FYNNEI. The CDR3 DNA reads TGTGCCAGCAGCGAAAGACTAACCGGGTATCCTGGAAACACCATATATTTT. Its translation: CASSERLTGYPGNTIYF.

The V call is TRBV27, the J call TRBJ2-3; TRBD2 is a possible D gene (6 bases). Germline lookup yields CDR1 MNHEY and CDR2 SMNVEV (reference sequence). Trimming shortened V by 3 bases and J by 6 bases, and 22 bases separated the two germline ends. The CDR3 extends over 17 amino acids. CDR3 protein: CASSLLGTSQPRDTQYF. CDR3 DNA: TGTGCCAGCAGTTTGTTAGGTACTAGCCAACCGAGGGATACGCAGTATTTT.

The chain couples TRBV6-5 to TRBJ1-5; TRBD1 matches 9 bases. This CDR3 has 15 residues. Unmatched junction bases numbered 3, after V lost 5 bases and J lost 1 base. Germline CDR1 and CDR2: MNHEY and SVGAGI. For the CDR3, the DNA is TGTGCCAGCAGTATAGGACAGGGGAGCAATCAGCCCCAGCATTTT. Translated, it gives CASSIGQGSNQPQHF.

For the CDR3, the DNA is TGTGCCAGCAGCCCCGGGACTAGTATCTACGAGCAGTACTTC. Encoded protein: CASSPGTSIYEQYF. The rearrangement joins TRBV5-6 to TRBJ2-7; TRBD2 matches at 8 bases. Germline loops: CDR1 SGHDT, CDR2 YYEEEE. The V gene end was trimmed by 4 bases and the J gene end by 3 bases; junction bases not matched to a gene: 6. CDR3 length: 14 amino acids. Variable domain in full (rest from reference TRBV5-6 and TRBJ2-7): DAGVTQSPTHLIKTRGQQVTLRCSPKSGHDTVSWYQQALGQGPQFIFQYYEEEERQRGNFPDRFSGHQFPNYSSELNVNALLLGDSALYLCASSPGTSIYEQYFGPGTRLTVT.

This clone has only one observation. V is TRBV11-3 and J is TRBJ2-1; D gene ambiguous. Germline loops: CDR1 SGHNT, CDR2 YENEEA. Trimming shortened V by 6 bases and J by 3 bases, and 6 bases separated the two germline ends. The CDR3 has 12 residues. The CDR3 region is CASSSGYNEQFF. The CDR3 coding sequence is TGTGCCAGCAGTTCAGGCTACAATGAGCAGTTCTTC. The whole variable domain, remainder taken from reference TRBV11-3 and TRBJ2-1, is EAGVVQSPRYKIIEKKQPVAFWCNPISGHNTLYWYLQNLGQGPELLIRYENEEAVDDSQLPKDRFSAERLKGVDSTLKIQPAELGDSAVYLCASSSGYNEQFFGPGTRLTVL.

This clone was recorded a few times. V usage is TRBV19 and J usage is TRBJ1-2; D is unresolved. Germline assignment: CDR1 LNHDA and CDR2 SQIVND (reference sequence). CDR3 size: 11 residues. V was clipped by 10 bases and J by 5 bases, with 11 bases between them. As DNA, the CDR3 is TGTGCCACCCAGGAACTATATGGCTACACCTTC. Its protein product is CATQELYGYTF.

This clone was seen only a few times. This rearrangement joins TRBV4-1 to TRBJ2-1; tentative D call: TRBD2 (6 bases). This CDR3 has 16 residues. CDR1 is MGHRA and CDR2 is YSYEKL in the germline V gene. The V gene lost 0 bases and the J gene lost 0 bases, with 9 bases spanning the gap. CDR3 in DNA: TGCGCCAGCAGCCAAGACGGGGGATTCTCCTACAATGAGCAGTTCTTC. Translated: CASSQDGGFSYNEQFF.

CDR3 sequence (DNA): TGTGCCAGTAGTATAAGGAGCAGGACCTACGAGCAGTACTTC. This codes for CASSIRSRTYEQYF. This chain uses TRBV19 with TRBJ2-7; D ambiguous. CDR1 and CDR2 (germline): LNHDA, SQIVND (reference sequence). The CDR3 is 14 amino acids. V dropped 2 bases and J dropped 2 bases, with 10 bases sitting between them.

V usage is TRBV5-4 and J usage is TRBJ2-3; D ambiguous. The CDR3 is 14 residues long. Germline CDR1 SGHNT, CDR2 YYREEE (reference sequence). Deletions cut 0 bases from V and 4 bases from J, with 9 bases between. CDR3 residues: CASSLDRGADTQYF. Written as DNA, the CDR3 is TGTGCCAGCAGCTTGGACCGTGGGGCAGATACGCAGTATTTT.

The chain carries TRBV28 and TRBJ2-5; 8 nucleotides align to TRBD2. The CDR3 totals 18 residues. The J segment lost 3 bases and the V segment lost 5 bases, leaving 17 bases of the junction unmatched. CDR1 MDHEN and CDR2 SYDVKM come from the germline V gene. The CDR3 reads CASSRGGALHVPEETQYF. The CDR3 DNA sequence: TGTGCCAGCAGTCGGGGGGGCGCCTTACACGTCCCGGAAGAGACCCAGTACTTC.

The chain has TRBV2 and TRBJ1-5, with 11 bases that match TRBD1. This CDR3 has 17 residues. Germline values: CDR1 SNHLY, CDR2 FYNNEI. The trim removed 6 bases at V and 1 base at J, leaving 8 bases unmatched. CDR3 residues: CASREGQGVGSNQPQHF. The CDR3 DNA follows: TGTGCCAGCAGAGAGGGACAGGGGGTTGGGAGCAATCAGCCCCAGCATTTT. Filled out from reference TRBV2 and TRBJ1-5, the complete variable domain reads EPEVTQTPSHQVTQMGQEVILRCVPISNHLYFYWYRQILGQKVEFLVSFYNNEISEKSEIFDDQFSVERPDGSNFTLKIRSTKLEDSAMYFCASREGQGVGSNQPQHFGDGTRLSIL.

The gene calls are TRBV28 and TRBJ1-1; D is perhaps TRBD1 (5 bases). The length of the CDR3 is 18 residues. V lost 7 bases to trimming and J lost 4 bases, with 28 bases between them. Germline V CDR1 and CDR2: MDHEN, SYDVKM. The CDR3 sequence: CASTAFGVRSGGATEAFF. The DNA for the CDR3 is TGTGCCAGCACCGCCTTTGGGGTTCGGTCGGGAGGGGCCACTGAAGCTTTCTTT.

V is TRBV6-5 and J is TRBJ2-7; 8 positions agree with TRBD1. V shed 3 bases and J 5 bases; nucleotides not matched to a gene: 3. This CDR3 has 13 amino acids. The germline V gene has CDR1 MNHEY and CDR2 SVGAGI. CDR3 region: CASSYPGGHEQYF. As DNA, the CDR3 is TGTGCCAGCAGTTATCCAGGGGGCCACGAGCAGTACTTC.

This chain uses TRBV27 with TRBJ2-7; the D is unclear. This CDR3 has 15 residues. V lost 0 bases, J lost 2 bases, and 11 bases lay in between. Germline V gene lookup returns CDR1 MNHEY and CDR2 SMNVEV (reference sequence). CDR3 protein: CASSLSGRRTYEQYF. The CDR3 nucleotides are TGTGCCAGCAGTTTATCCGGACGGAGAACCTACGAGCAGTACTTC.

The rearrangement joins TRBV7-8 to TRBJ2-1; TRBD2 agrees at 7 bases. The CDR3 spans 15 residues. V was clipped by 5 bases and J by 6 bases; unmatched bases: 10. Germline CDR1 reads SGHVS; CDR2 reads FQNEAQ. DNA of the CDR3: TGTGCCAGCAGCCTTATCGGGGAGGGCCTCAATGAGCAGTTCTTC. Translated: CASSLIGEGLNEQFF. Complete variable domain (other parts from reference TRBV7-8 and TRBJ2-1): GAGVSQSPRYKVAKRGQDVALRCDPISGHVSLFWYQQALGQGPEFLTYFQNEAQLDKSGLPSDRFFAERPEGSVSTLKIQRTQQEDSAVYLCASSLIGEGLNEQFFGPGTRLTVL.

As regards this clone: An end of the junction differs from the germline gene, which may be a read error. The chain uses TRBV2 and TRBJ2-3; 10 bases map to TRBD2. CDR1 is SNHLY and CDR2 is FYNNEI in the germline V gene. This CDR3 region has 18 residues. In DNA, the CDR3 is TGTGCCGGCAGTGAAGCGCGGGGTACTAGCGGGACGATAGATACGCAGTATTTT. It encodes CAGSEARGTSGTIDTQYF. Using reference TRBV2 and TRBJ2-3 for the parts outside the CDR3, the full variable domain is EPEVTQTPSHQVTQMGQEVILRCVPISNHLYFYWYRQILGQKVEFLVSFYNNEISEKSEIFDDQFSVERPDGSNFTLKIRSTKLEDSAMYFCAGSEARGTSGTIDTQYFGPGTRLTVL.

V gene TRBV28 combines with J gene TRBJ2-1, with 9 bases identical to TRBD1. The germline CDR1 and CDR2 sequences are MDHEN and SYDVKM. The CDR3 contains 15 residues. Unmatched junction bases numbered 8, after V lost 6 bases and J lost 5 bases. The CDR3 loop reads CASSLGQGGNNEQFF. The CDR3, as DNA: TGTGCCAGCAGCTTGGGACAGGGTGGTAACAATGAGCAGTTCTTC.

The chain carries TRBV2 and TRBJ2-7; 9 positions agree with TRBD2. The germline V gene has CDR1 SNHLY and CDR2 FYNNEI. The CDR3 runs 14 residues. Trimming removed 6 bases from V and 1 base from J; junction bases left unmatched: 4. CDR3 sequence: CASRRAGGSYEQYF. Here the CDR3 DNA reads TGTGCCAGCAGGCGGGCGGGAGGGTCCTACGAGCAGTACTTC.

This clone was detected only a few times. The chain has TRBV13 and TRBJ1-1; D is ambiguous. The CDR3 is 12 amino acids. Germline-derived CDR1 and CDR2 are PRHDT and FYEKMQ (reference sequence). V was trimmed by 6 bases and J by 7 bases, leaving 12 bases between them. CDR3 protein: CASRDQYSEAFF. CDR3 DNA sequence: TGTGCCAGCAGGGATCAGTACAGTGAAGCTTTCTTT.

V and J are TRBV6-5 and TRBJ2-3; 7 nucleotides align to TRBD2. The germline V gene encodes CDR1 MNHEY and CDR2 SVGAGI. This CDR3 region has 16 residues. The J segment lost 0 bases and the V segment lost 4 bases, leaving 7 bases of the junction unmatched. CDR3 nucleotides: TGTGCCAGCAGTTGGCTAGCGGAAACTAGCACAGATACGCAGTATTTT. This gives the protein CASSWLAETSTDTQYF.

This chain uses TRBV7-2 with TRBJ2-1; 7 positions match TRBD1. The CDR3 is 14 residues long. Germline CDR1 reads SGHTA; CDR2 reads FQGNSA. Trimming cost V 1 base and J 4 bases; bases outside gene matches: 1. The CDR3 here is CASSLGQGYNEQFF. CDR3 in DNA: TGTGCCAGCAGCTTAGGACAGGGTTACAATGAGCAGTTCTTC.

Comment on this clone: This specimen includes other DNA sequences encoding the same CDR3. The gene calls are TRBV27 and TRBJ1-2; a weak D match, TRBD1 (5 bases). The CDR3 is 13 residues long. CDR1 MNHEY and CDR2 SMNVEV come from the germline V gene (reference sequence). The V and J ends lost 4 bases and 2 bases respectively, with 8 bases between them. The CDR3 coding sequence is TGTGCCAGCAGTTACGGGACGAACTATGGCTACACCTTC. It yields the protein CASSYGTNYGYTF.